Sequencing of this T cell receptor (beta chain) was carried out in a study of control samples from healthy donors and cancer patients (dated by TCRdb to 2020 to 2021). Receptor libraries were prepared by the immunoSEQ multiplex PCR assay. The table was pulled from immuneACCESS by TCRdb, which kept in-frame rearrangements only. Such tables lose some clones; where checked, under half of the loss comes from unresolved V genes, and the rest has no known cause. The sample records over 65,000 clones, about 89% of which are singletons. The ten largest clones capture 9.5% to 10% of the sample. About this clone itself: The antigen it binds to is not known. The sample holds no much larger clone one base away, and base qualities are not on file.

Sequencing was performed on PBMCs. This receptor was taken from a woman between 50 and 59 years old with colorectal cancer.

CDR3 protein: CASTPDSYGYTF. The DNA reads as follows: TGTGCCAGCACCCCCGACAGCTATGGCTACACCTTC. The rearrangement combines TRBV2 with TRBJ1-2; the D segment could be TRBD1, given 5 matching bases. From cysteine to phenylalanine, the CDR3 is 12 amino acids long. This entry keeps only the CDR3 DNA: 36 bases, framed from base 1. Per the germline V gene, SNHLY is the CDR1 and FYNNEI is the CDR2. V was cut back by 7 bases and J by 4 bases, leaving a gap of 10 bases between them.